The 8 T cell receptor beta chains in this list originate from one sample, sequenced in a study of T cells in women clearing cervical HPV infection. Method: immunoSEQ multiplex PCR; TCRdb's copy keeps in-frame clones and lacks some. The clone table shows around 22,000 clones, with the ten largest holding about 4.9%. Sequenced input: blood buffy coat. The receptors come from a woman aged 18-70 years with a cervical HPV16 infection that either progressed to CIN3+ or cleared (not recorded which).

A note on this clone: The sequence runs out 3 residues before the end of the CDR3; the remainder is reconstructed from the germline J gene. The genes are TRBV27 and TRBJ2-5; TRBD1 matches at 7 bases. Germline V gives CDR1 MNHEY, CDR2 SMNVEV (reference sequence). J was trimmed by 2 bases and V by 3 bases; bases with no gene match: 3. This CDR3 region has 14 residues. The CDR3 here is CASSLLTGQETQYF. The sequenced CDR3 bases are TGTGCCAGCAGTTTGTTGACAGGGCAAGAGACC.

About this clone itself: The CDR3 is cut off 3 residues early in the read; its end comes from the germline J gene. The rearrangement links TRBV6-4 to TRBJ2-1, with TRBD1 identical over 9 bases. CDR3 length equals 15 residues. Germline V lookup: CDR1 MRHNA, CDR2 SNTAGT. Trimming took 2 bases from V and 7 from J; bases not matched to a gene: 6. The chain's CDR3 is CASSDGTGMVNEQFF. The sequenced part of the CDR3 DNA is TGTGCCAGCAGTGACGGGACAGGGATGGTAAATGAG.

As for this clone: Read sequence stops 3 residues before the CDR3 end, and the germline J gene provides the missing end. V and J are TRBV5-4 and TRBJ1-2, with D perhaps TRBD1 (5 bases). Germline assignment: CDR1 SGHNT and CDR2 YYREEE (reference sequence). This CDR3 is 15 amino acids long. Trimming left V 6 bases short and J 4 bases short, with 19 bases between. The CDR3 DNA, read in part, is TGTGCCAGCATCCGCTGGGGGGGTCCAATCTATGGC. Translation: CASIRWGGPIYG. The entire CDR3 sequence reads CASIRWGGPIYGYTF.

The CDR3 sequence: CASSPGTSGRSPDTQYF. The CDR3 bases that were read are TGTGCCAGCTCGCCTGGGACTAGCGGGAGAAGCCCAGATACG. The gene calls are TRBV18 and TRBJ2-3; TRBD2 aligns across 14 bases. The read terminates 3 residues before the CDR3 end, so the remaining end is supplied by the germline J gene. The junction had 9 bases not matched to a gene; V was cut back by 6 bases and J by 4 bases. This CDR3 is built from 17 residues. In germline, CDR1 is KGHSH, CDR2 LQKENI.

With respect to this clone: The read stops 3 residues short of the end of the CDR3; the missing end is completed from the germline J gene. This rearrangement joins TRBV5-6 to TRBJ2-7; D might be TRBD1 (5 bases). CDR1 is SGHDT, CDR2 YYEEEE, per germline. CDR3 length: 14 residues. Trimming took off 0 bases at V and 2 bases at J, with 9 bases between the two ends. The sequenced part of the CDR3 DNA is TGTGCCAGCAGCTTGGGGGGCCGCACCTACGAG. This sequence encodes CASSLGGRTYE. From start to end, the CDR3 is CASSLGGRTYEQYF.

This CDR3 reads CASSKDSYNSPLHF. The sequenced part of the CDR3 DNA is TGTGCCAGCAGCAAGGACAGTTATAATTCACCC. The rearrangement uses TRBV5-4 and TRBJ1-6; D is possibly TRBD1 (6 bases). The read terminates 3 residues ahead of where the CDR3 ends, so the germline J gene completes it. The germline V and J ends were trimmed by 4 bases and 4 bases, with 9 bases remaining between them. CDR1 and CDR2 (germline): SGHNT, YYREEE (reference sequence). The CDR3 runs 14 residues.

In regard to this clone: The read comes to an end 3 residues before the CDR3 does, leaving the germline J gene to fill in the end. The V gene is TRBV6-7, the J gene TRBJ2-3; D call uncertain. TRBV6-7 is an ORF for which the function is uncertain. The CDR3 consists of 18 residues. V was cut by 6 bases and J by 0 bases, with 22 bases left in between. Partial CDR3 DNA: TGTGCCAGCAGGAACTATCAAATACTGGAATCTAGCACAGATACG. It codes for CASRNYQILESSTDT. The whole CDR3 protein is CASRNYQILESSTDTQYF.

Concerning this clone itself: The read finishes 3 residues shy of the CDR3 end, and the germline J gene is used to complete it. The chain couples TRBV12-3 or TRBV12-4 to TRBJ2-1, with TRBD1 matching over 9 bases. This CDR3 spans 15 amino acids. V was pared by 6 bases and J by 4 bases, with 7 bases of the junction left unmatched. The covered CDR3 bases are TGTGCCAGCAGAACCACCGGGACAGGGTACAATGAG. As protein: CASRTTGTGYNE. The entire CDR3 protein is CASRTTGTGYNEQFF.